Below are 5 T cell receptor beta chains sequenced from a single sample in a study of cytomegalovirus exposure and HLA in healthy donors. Primers: 60 Vbeta forward and 13 Jbeta reverse. Sequencing used immunoSEQ multiplex PCR; TCRdb keeps in-frame clones, though not all of them. The data show about 120,000 clones, around 73% seen once. Sequences were obtained from PBMCs. The receptors come from a man younger than 40 in good health and CMV-seropositive.

The chain is built from TRBV19 and TRBJ1-5; D gene ambiguous. Trimming left V 2 bases short and J 7 bases short, with 6 bases between. This CDR3 contains 12 residues. Looked up from germline, CDR1 is LNHDA and CDR2 is SQIVND (reference sequence). The chain's CDR3 is CASSIFQQPQHF. CDR3 coding DNA: TGTGCCAGTAGTATATTTCAACAGCCCCAGCATTTT.

This clone was counted once. The chain carries TRBV15 and TRBJ2-2; D not resolved. CDR1 is LNHNV, CDR2 YYDKDF, per germline (reference sequence). This CDR3 comprises 13 residues. The V end was cut by 5 bases, the J end by 1 base, with 5 bases between. CDR3 coding DNA: TGTGCCACCAGCCCAGGGAACACCGGGGAGCTGTTTTTT. Its translation: CATSPGNTGELFF.

The chain joins TRBV10-3 to TRBJ2-3; TRBD1 matches at 9 bases. CDR1 is ENHRY, CDR2 SYGVKD, per germline. The CDR3 loop spans 14 amino acids. J lost 3 bases, V lost 5 bases, and 3 bases had no gene match. The CDR3 nucleotides are TGTGCCATCAGTTCCGGGACAGGGACAGATACGCAGTATTTT. Translating it yields CAISSGTGTDTQYF.

The genes are TRBV9 and TRBJ1-1, with D perhaps TRBD1 (6 bases). Germline V CDR1 and CDR2: SGDLS, YYNGEE. The CDR3 is 15 amino acids. V was shortened by 3 bases and J by 0 bases, with 12 bases between the two germline ends. The CDR3 nucleotides are TGTGCCAGCAGCGGCCTTCAGGGGTTGAACACTGAAGCTTTCTTT. Encoded protein: CASSGLQGLNTEAFF. Full variable domain (missing parts from reference TRBV9 and TRBJ1-1): DSGVTQTPKHLITATGQRVTLRCSPRSGDLSVYWYQQSLDQGLQFLIQYYNGEERAKGNILERFSAQQFPDLHSELNLSSLELGDSALYFCASSGLQGLNTEAFFGQGTRLTVV.

The chain combines TRBV7-9 with TRBJ2-2, with TRBD2 as a possible D gene (5 bases). This CDR3 has 15 residues. In germline, CDR1 is SEHNR, CDR2 FQNEAQ (reference sequence). Trimming took off 2 bases at V and 7 bases at J, with 14 bases between the two ends. The CDR3 bases are TGTGCCAGCAGCTTAAAAGAGGGTGAAGACGGGGAGCTGTTTTTT. Residues: CASSLKEGEDGELFF.